A selection of T cell receptor beta chains follows, all from one sample in a study of blood T cell repertoires in COVID-19. Assay: immunoSEQ multiplex PCR; the TCRdb copy retains only in-frame clones and omits some. The top ten hold about 9.2% of the sample, which has about 42,000 clones, about 90% seen once. Sequenced: peripheral blood. Receptors originate from a man aged 45-60 years with active COVID-19. Each CDR3 is given with its conserved first and last residue. Fields, in order: D gene, clone size, J gene, V gene, CDR3 DNA, CDR3 protein. D genes are given only for firm matches. Size values are once, few and many counts, or a class for expanded clones, and some rows have none.

D: -
size: -
J: TRBJ2-7
V: TRBV18
DNA: TGTGCCAGCTCAACTGACAGATACTCCTACGAGCAGTACTTC
CDR3: CASSTDRYSYEQYF

D: -
size: once
J: TRBJ1-2
V: TRBV19
DNA: TGTGCCAGTAGTTCAGCAGGTACCTATGGCTACACCTTC
CDR3: CASSSAGTYGYTF

D: -
size: -
J: TRBJ2-3
V: TRBV3-1/TRBV3-2
DNA: TGTGCCCGACCCGGCCGCGGTAGCACAGATACGCAGTATTTT
CDR3: CARPGRGSTDTQYF

D: -
size: once
J: TRBJ2-5
V: TRBV6-6
DNA: TGTGCCAGCAGTTATCTGTCAGGGCAGGGAGAGACCCAGTACTTC
CDR3: CASSYLSGQGETQYF

D: -
size: few
J: TRBJ1-6
V: TRBV19
DNA: TGTGCCAGTAGTTCTAGGACCGGGAGCTCCTATAATTCACCCCTCCACTTT
CDR3: CASSSRTGSSYNSPLHF

D: -
size: -
J: TRBJ2-3
V: TRBV7-3
DNA: TGTGCCAGCAGCCCCAGGACGTTGACAGGTTTTACAGATACGCAGTATTTT
CDR3: CASSPRTLTGFTDTQYF

D: -
size: -
J: TRBJ2-3
V: TRBV5-1
DNA: TGCGCCAGCAGCTTGGGACACCTTGGGACAGATACGCAGTATTTT
CDR3: CASSLGHLGTDTQYF

D: TRBD2
size: -
J: TRBJ2-3
V: TRBV11-1
DNA: TGTGCCAGCAGCTTCAGGGAGGGGGATACGCAGTATTTT
CDR3: CASSFREGDTQYF

D: -
size: -
J: TRBJ2-5
V: TRBV10-3
DNA: TGTGCCATCAGTGAACGTAGCGGTCAAGAGACCCAGTACTTC
CDR3: CAISERSGQETQYF

D: TRBD2
size: -
J: TRBJ2-1
V: TRBV19
DNA: TGTGCCAGTAACACCGGGACTAGCGTCTACAATGAGCAGTTCTTC
CDR3: CASNTGTSVYNEQFF

D: TRBD1
size: -
J: TRBJ2-7
V: TRBV10-3
DNA: TGTGCCATCTCCGGGAGACAGGGGTCCTACGAGCAGTACTTC
CDR3: CAISGRQGSYEQYF

D: TRBD1
size: -
J: TRBJ1-2
V: TRBV28
DNA: TGTGCCAGCAGTTGGGGGCAGGGGGCTAGTGGCTACACCTTC
CDR3: CASSWGQGASGYTF

D: TRBD1
size: -
J: TRBJ2-5
V: TRBV10-2
DNA: TGCGCCAGCAGTGAACAGGGGCAAGACACCCAGTACTTC
CDR3: CASSEQGQDTQYF

D: TRBD2
size: few
J: TRBJ2-7
V: TRBV27
DNA: TGTGCCACCACTCCTAGCGGGAGCAGGTACGAGCAGTACTTC
CDR3: CATTPSGSRYEQYF

D: -
size: -
J: TRBJ2-6
V: TRBV28
DNA: TGTGCCAGCAGCCCGCGTAGTTTGTCTGGGGCCAACGTCCTGACTTTC
CDR3: CASSPRSLSGANVLTF

D: -
size: -
J: TRBJ2-6
V: TRBV6-1
DNA: TGTGCCAGCAGTGAAGGGAGCTCTGGGGCCAACGTCCTGACTTTC
CDR3: CASSEGSSGANVLTF

D: TRBD2
size: -
J: TRBJ2-7
V: TRBV4-2
DNA: TGTGCCAGCAGCCCGGGTCCGGGCGGGGAGGGAACCTACGAGCAGTACTTC
CDR3: CASSPGPGGEGTYEQYF

D: -
size: -
J: TRBJ1-4
V: TRBV11-2
DNA: TGTGCCAGCAGCTTAGGACAGGCGTATAATGAAAAACTGTTTTTT
CDR3: CASSLGQAYNEKLFF

D: TRBD2
size: -
J: TRBJ2-7
V: TRBV11-2
DNA: TGTGCCAGCAGCCCTAGAGCGGGGGGCTCCTACGAGCAGTACTTC
CDR3: CASSPRAGGSYEQYF

D: -
size: -
J: TRBJ1-1
V: TRBV27
DNA: TGTGCCAGCATTCCATCGGGGGGGGGAGCTTTCTTT
CDR3: CASIPSGGGAFF

D: -
size: -
J: TRBJ2-7
V: TRBV2
DNA: TGTGCCAGCAGTTCCGGGACTGGCCCCTACGAGCAGTACTTC
CDR3: CASSSGTGPYEQYF

D: -
size: -
J: TRBJ2-6
V: TRBV7-3
DNA: TGTGCCAGCAGCCCGGCAGGGTCTGGGGCCAACGTCCTGACTTTC
CDR3: CASSPAGSGANVLTF

D: TRBD1
size: once
J: TRBJ1-5
V: TRBV6-6
DNA: TGTGCCAGCAGTTACCCCTCCGGGACAGGTCTGGGGCCCCAGCATTTT
CDR3: CASSYPSGTGLGPQHF

D: TRBD2
size: -
J: TRBJ2-2
V: TRBV18
DNA: TGTGCCAGCTCCCCCTGGACTAGCGTGAACACCGGGGAGCTGTTTTTT
CDR3: CASSPWTSVNTGELFF

D: TRBD2
size: few
J: TRBJ2-2
V: TRBV11-3
DNA: TGTGCCAGCAGCTCAGGACTAGCGGGAGACACCGGGGAGCTGTTTTTT
CDR3: CASSSGLAGDTGELFF

D: -
size: -
J: TRBJ1-4
V: TRBV28
DNA: TGTGCCAGCAGTTTAAATCGGGGGGAAAAACTGTTTTTT
CDR3: CASSLNRGEKLFF

D: -
size: -
J: TRBJ1-1
V: TRBV12-3/TRBV12-4
DNA: TGTGCCAGCAGTTTAGGGGGGGTAACTGAAGCTTTCTTT
CDR3: CASSLGGVTEAFF

D: TRBD1
size: -
J: TRBJ2-7
V: TRBV5-5
DNA: TGTGCCAGCAGCTTGGCGAGACAGGGGGCTCGCGGCGAGCAGTACTTC
CDR3: CASSLARQGARGEQYF

D: TRBD2
size: -
J: TRBJ2-7
V: TRBV27
DNA: TGTGCCAGCAGTTTCTCCAGCGGGAGTTCATACGAGCAGTACTTC
CDR3: CASSFSSGSSYEQYF

D: TRBD2
size: -
J: TRBJ2-1
V: TRBV4-2
DNA: TGTGCCAGCAGCCATTCACTAGCGGGTCACAATGAGCAGTTCTTC
CDR3: CASSHSLAGHNEQFF

D: TRBD1
size: -
J: TRBJ2-1
V: TRBV11-2
DNA: TGTGCCAGCAGCCGCGGACAGGGGTCCTACAATGAGCAGTTCTTC
CDR3: CASSRGQGSYNEQFF

D: TRBD1
size: few
J: TRBJ2-7
V: TRBV4-1
DNA: TGCGCCAGCAGCCAAGGGTGGACAGGGGATTCCTACGAGCAGTACTTC
CDR3: CASSQGWTGDSYEQYF

D: TRBD2
size: -
J: TRBJ2-3
V: TRBV4-1
DNA: TGCGCCAGCAGCCAAGATCCAGCGGGAGGGATACGAGTCACAGATACGCAGTATTTT
CDR3: CASSQDPAGGIRVTDTQYF

D: TRBD1
size: -
J: TRBJ1-6
V: TRBV5-4
DNA: TGTGCCAGCAGCCATTCCGGGACAGGGTACATCAATTCACCCCTCCACTTT
CDR3: CASSHSGTGYINSPLHF

D: -
size: -
J: TRBJ1-2
V: TRBV6-5
DNA: TGTGCCTCTACCCAAGGGGTCGACTATGGCTACACCTTC
CDR3: CASTQGVDYGYTF

D: -
size: once
J: TRBJ2-1
V: TRBV6-5
DNA: TGTGCCAGCAGTTACCGCCCTTTGGCTTCCTACAATGAGCAGTTCTTC
CDR3: CASSYRPLASYNEQFF

D: -
size: -
J: TRBJ2-5
V: TRBV6-5
DNA: TGTGCCAGCACCCAGGATCCGTACCAAGAGACCCAGTACTTC
CDR3: CASTQDPYQETQYF

D: -
size: -
J: TRBJ2-7
V: TRBV28
DNA: TGTGCCAGCAGGATTCTAGCCAGCTACGAGCAGTACTTC
CDR3: CASRILASYEQYF

D: TRBD2
size: -
J: TRBJ2-3
V: TRBV5-4
DNA: TGTGCCAGCAGAGAAGGGACTAGCCGTAGCACAGATACGCAGTATTTT
CDR3: CASREGTSRSTDTQYF

D: TRBD1
size: -
J: TRBJ2-3
V: TRBV7-3
DNA: TGTGCCAGCAGCTTAACCCTGGGGGGACAGGGGGCCCCCACAGATACGCAGTATTTT
CDR3: CASSLTLGGQGAPTDTQYF

D: TRBD1
size: -
J: TRBJ1-2
V: TRBV19
DNA: TGTGCCAGTACCGGGACAGGGAGGATTCCTGGCTACACCTTC
CDR3: CASTGTGRIPGYTF

D: -
size: -
J: TRBJ1-1
V: TRBV6-5
DNA: TGTGCCAGCAGTTACGACGGGGGGGGGCCGGAAGCTTTCTTT
CDR3: CASSYDGGGPEAFF

D: -
size: -
J: TRBJ1-1
V: TRBV18
DNA: TGTGCCAGCTCACCACCCGGGGGGCAGAACACTGAAGCTTTCTTT
CDR3: CASSPPGGQNTEAFF